The 21 T cell receptor beta chains reported below all come from one sample, sequenced in a study of PD-L1 blockade in urothelial cancer (dated by TCRdb to between 2016 and 2019). The library was produced with the immunoSEQ multiplex PCR assay. TCRdb carries this immuneACCESS record with in-frame sequences only. Its versions omit some clonotypes, under half of them owing to an unresolved V gene in the studies checked, with the rest unexplained. The sample records 45,000 to 50,000 clones, about four fifths of which are singletons. Just over 8.5% of the sample rests with the top ten. Reading the label with the study, this specimen's time point is: peripheral blood 6 weeks after treatment start. Specimen: PBMCs, collected around atezolizumab (anti-PD-L1) treatment. These receptors came from a man between 65 and 79 years old with urothelial cancer.

The V gene is TRBV11-3, the J gene TRBJ2-6; D perhaps matches TRBD2 (6 bases). The V gene lost 1 base and the J gene lost 0 bases, with 13 bases spanning the gap. The CDR3 covers 18 residues. Germline values: CDR1 SGHNT, CDR2 YENEEA. The CDR3 loop is CASSLGPSASSGANVLTF. CDR3 DNA sequence: TGTGCCAGCAGCTTAGGCCCTAGCGCGAGCTCTGGGGCCAACGTCCTGACTTTC.

CDR3: CASSQQGLGELFF. Written as DNA, the CDR3 is TGCGCCAGCAGCCAACAGGGTCTCGGGGAGCTGTTTTTT. The chain uses TRBV4-1 and TRBJ2-2; the D gene is possibly TRBD1 (5 bases). The CDR3 totals 13 residues. From germline, CDR1 is MGHRA and CDR2 YSYEKL. Trimming took 2 bases from V and 7 from J, leaving 8 bases between them.

The J gene is TRBJ1-1, the V gene TRBV27, with D possibly being TRBD1 (5 bases). This CDR3 spans 15 amino acids. CDR1 and CDR2 (germline): MNHEY, SMNVEV (reference sequence). Trimming removed 6 bases from V and 3 bases from J, with 17 bases in between. CDR3 residues: CASRVPWGADTEAFF. DNA for the CDR3: TGTGCCAGCAGGGTCCCGTGGGGCGCGGACACTGAAGCTTTCTTT.

V and J are TRBV7-2 and TRBJ2-3; 9 bases are a match to TRBD2. J gave up 3 bases and V 2 bases, and 6 bases lay outside the gene matches. Germline V lookup: CDR1 SGHTA, CDR2 FQGNSA. The length of the CDR3 is 16 residues. CDR3 in amino acids: CASSLRASGITDTQYF. In DNA, the CDR3 is TGTGCCAGCAGCTTACGCGCTAGCGGGATAACAGATACGCAGTATTTT. The entire variable domain, with the rest obtained from reference TRBV7-2 and TRBJ2-3, is as follows: GAGVSQSPSNKVTEKGKDVELRCDPISGHTALYWYRQSLGQGLEFLIYFQGNSAPDKSGLPSDRFSAERTGGSVSTLTIQRTQQEDSAVYLCASSLRASGITDTQYFGPGTRLTVL.

This rearrangement joins TRBV6-1 to TRBJ1-2; 9 positions match TRBD1. This CDR3 has 15 residues. CDR1 and CDR2 from the germline V gene are MNHNS and SASEGT. Trimming removed 3 bases from V and 4 bases from J; junction bases left unmatched: 6. For the CDR3, the DNA is TGTGCCAGCAGTGAGGGACAGGGTACTGGCTATGGCTACACCTTC. Translation: CASSEGQGTGYGYTF.

The chain couples TRBV5-1 to TRBJ2-1; D remains unclear. V dropped 4 bases and J dropped 9 bases, with 20 bases sitting between them. Germline V gene lookup returns CDR1 SGHRS and CDR2 YFSETQ. This CDR3 is built from 15 residues. The chain's CDR3 is CASSPPTAPLGEQFF. The CDR3 DNA follows: TGCGCCAGCAGCCCCCCTACTGCCCCCCTCGGTGAGCAGTTCTTC.

In this sample, this clone turned up once. The chain joins TRBV6-6 to TRBJ1-5, with TRBD1 identical over 7 bases. V lost 5 bases to trimming and J lost 4 bases; unmatched junction nucleotides: 5. CDR1 MNHNY and CDR2 SVGAGI come from the germline V gene (reference sequence). This CDR3 is 14 amino acids long. CDR3 region: CASSTGTVNQPQHF. CDR3 nucleotides: TGTGCCAGCAGTACGGGGACAGTTAATCAGCCCCAGCATTTT.

The chain carries TRBV5-1 and TRBJ2-7, with D uncertain. This CDR3 region has 14 residues. The V end was cut by 0 bases, the J end by 7 bases, with 14 bases between. Germline V gene sequence: CDR1 SGHRS, CDR2 YFSETQ. In DNA form, the CDR3 reads TGCGCCAGCAGCTTGGGGGCCAGCACCCCTGAGCAGTACTTC. Amino acid sequence: CASSLGASTPEQYF.

The chain joins TRBV14 to TRBJ2-5, with D perhaps TRBD2 (6 bases). The germline V and J ends were trimmed by 4 bases and 5 bases, with 17 bases remaining between them. Germline CDR1 and CDR2: SGHDN and FVKESK. The CDR3 is 15 residues long. The CDR3, as DNA: TGTGCCAGCAGCCCGACCGGGAGCGGTCCGGAGACCCAGTACTTC. It codes for CASSPTGSGPETQYF.

The V gene is TRBV6-1, the J gene TRBJ2-7, with TRBD1 matching over 8 bases. Looked up from germline, CDR1 is MNHNS and CDR2 is SASEGT. This CDR3 has 18 amino acids. Trimming at V came to 3 bases and at J to 2 bases, leaving 15 bases not matched to a gene. The CDR3 loop reads CASSENPGGASFTYEQYF. The CDR3 nucleotides are TGTGCCAGCAGTGAGAACCCAGGGGGCGCTTCTTTTACCTACGAGCAGTACTTC.

J is TRBJ1-1 and V is TRBV28; TRBD1 might be the D (6 bases). Germline CDR1 and CDR2: MDHEN and SYDVKM. Trimming took 6 bases from V and 2 from J, leaving 16 bases between them. CDR3 length: 15 residues. The DNA for the CDR3 is TGTGCCAGCAGCTTTTTTGACAGGCTTAACACTGAAGCTTTCTTT. Protein sequence: CASSFFDRLNTEAFF.

J is TRBJ2-1 and V is TRBV13; 10 nucleotides align to TRBD2. The length of the CDR3 is 15 residues. The trim removed 2 bases at V and 2 bases at J, leaving 0 bases unmatched. The germline gives CDR1 PRHDT, CDR2 FYEKMQ (reference sequence). The CDR3 sequence: CASSLLAGAYNEQFF. CDR3 bases: TGTGCCAGCAGCTTACTAGCGGGGGCCTACAATGAGCAGTTCTTC.

This clone was found once. The V gene is TRBV10-3, the J gene TRBJ1-1; 7 bases fit TRBD1. Germline CDR1 is ENHRY and CDR2 is SYGVKD. The V and J ends lost 7 bases and 6 bases, in that order; junction bases with no gene match: 11. The CDR3 loop spans 14 amino acids. CDR3 sequence reads: CAITREGAEAEAFF. The CDR3 nucleotides read TGTGCCATCACTAGAGAGGGGGCGGAGGCTGAAGCTTTCTTT.

The CDR3 reads CAWSGDRGYQPQHF. CDR3 sequence (DNA): TGTGCCTGGAGCGGGGACAGGGGGTATCAGCCCCAGCATTTT. The genes are TRBV30 and TRBJ1-5; 11 bases agree with TRBD1. The germline V gene encodes CDR1 GTSNPN and CDR2 SVGIG (reference sequence). The CDR3 is made up of 14 amino acids. The V segment lost 3 bases and the J segment 5 bases; nucleotides outside the gene matches: 3.

V gene TRBV7-2 combines with J gene TRBJ1-2; D is ambiguous. CDR3 length: 14 amino acids. The germline V gene has CDR1 SGHTA and CDR2 FQGNSA. V gave up 2 bases and J gave up 7 bases, with 14 bases separating them. The CDR3 nucleotides read TGTGCCAGCAGCTTAAACGAGGGTTACGGTGGCTACACCTTC. It encodes CASSLNEGYGGYTF. The whole variable domain, filled in from reference TRBV7-2 and TRBJ1-2, reads GAGVSQSPSNKVTEKGKDVELRCDPISGHTALYWYRQSLGQGLEFLIYFQGNSAPDKSGLPSDRFSAERTGGSVSTLTIQRTQQEDSAVYLCASSLNEGYGGYTFGSGTRLTVV.

The rearrangement uses TRBV2 and TRBJ2-2; D is possibly TRBD1 (5 bases). V was pared by 5 bases and J by 2 bases, with 9 bases between. The CDR3 covers 14 residues. Per germline, CDR1 SNHLY and CDR2 FYNNEI. The DNA for the CDR3 is TGTGCCAGCAGTCCGACAGTAAACACCGGGGAGCTGTTTTTT. Translating gives CASSPTVNTGELFF.

The DNA for the CDR3 is TGTGCCAGCAGGGGCAGCCACACTGAAGCTTTCTTT. Amino acids: CASRGSHTEAFF. V usage is TRBV27 and J usage is TRBJ1-1; no clear D gene. The CDR3 runs to 12 residues. V was cut by 6 bases and J by 3 bases, with 8 bases left in between. CDR1 MNHEY and CDR2 SMNVEV come from the germline V gene (reference sequence).

The J gene is TRBJ2-7, the V gene TRBV29-1; no definite D call. Trimming took 4 bases from V and 0 from J, leaving 7 bases between them. Germline CDR1 SQVTM, CDR2 ANQGSEA. This CDR3 is 12 amino acids long. CDR3 nucleotides: TGCAGCGTTGCTAGGAGCTCCTACGAGCAGTACTTC. It codes for CSVARSSYEQYF.

There are a few counts of this clone. The rearrangement joins TRBV14 to TRBJ1-2; no reliable D call. Trimming shortened V by 4 bases and J by 3 bases, and 12 bases separated the two germline ends. Germline CDR1 and CDR2: SGHDN and FVKESK. This CDR3 has 14 residues. The CDR3 coding sequence is TGTGCCAGCAGCCCCCCAGGAGGGTACTATGGCTACACCTTC. It codes for CASSPPGGYYGYTF.

The chain recombines TRBV2 with TRBJ1-5; no clear D gene. This CDR3 spans 13 amino acids. Germline loops: CDR1 SNHLY, CDR2 FYNNEI. Trimming took off 4 bases at V and 6 bases at J, with 10 bases between the two ends. The CDR3 region is CASSVGGLQPQHF. CDR3 nucleotides: TGTGCCAGCAGTGTGGGAGGGCTTCAGCCCCAGCATTTT.

The rearrangement uses TRBV18 and TRBJ2-5, with 12 bases identical to TRBD2. The CDR3 length is 15 residues. The germline V gene has CDR1 KGHSH and CDR2 LQKENI. V shed 2 bases and J 2 bases; nucleotides not matched to a gene: 0. The CDR3 is CASSPGLAGQETQYF. The CDR3 DNA sequence: TGTGCCAGCTCACCAGGACTAGCGGGACAAGAGACCCAGTACTTC. Using reference TRBV18 and TRBJ2-5 for the parts outside the CDR3, the full variable domain is NAGVMQNPRHLVRRRGQEARLRCSPMKGHSHVYWYRQLPEEGLKFMVYLQKENIIDESGMPKERFSAEFPKEGPSILRIQQVVRGDSAAYFCASSPGLAGQETQYFGPGTRLLVL.